The 26 T cell receptor beta chains presented below share a single source sample, sequenced in a study of vaccination effects on CD4 cells after COVID-19. Within the ViraFEST assay, antigen-specific CD4+ T cells underwent expansion with viral peptide pools prior to sequencing. Isolation of CD4+ T cells took place after approximately ten days of culture. Among the vaccine recipients, none had a prior SARS-CoV-2 infection, and nucleocapsid antibodies were negative. Method: immunoSEQ multiplex PCR; TCRdb's copy keeps in-frame clones and lacks some. This table has under 40,000 clones, around 73% appearing once. The antigens these receptors bind are not known. This specimen consisted of CD4+ T cells from PBMCs cultured with HCoV-OC43 spike peptides, obtained before COVID-19 vaccination. This sample's subset: HCoV-OC43 spike overlapping peptide pool stimulation. The receptors were sampled from a human donor who received a COVID-19 vaccine.

This clone came up a few times. The chain combines TRBV6-5 with TRBJ1-2; 10 bases fit TRBD1. After removal of 7 bases from V and 8 bases from J, the junction contained 13 bases not matched to a gene. This CDR3 has 15 amino acids. The V gene's germline CDR1 is MNHEY and CDR2 SVGAGI. CDR3: CASIPPGTGERGYTF. The DNA of the CDR3 is TGTGCCAGCATTCCGCCCGGGACAGGGGAGAGAGGCTACACCTTC.

The gene calls are TRBV5-1 and TRBJ2-7, with a tentative D call TRBD2 (5 bases). The V end lost 7 bases, the J end lost 4 bases, and 12 bases lay between the germline ends. This CDR3 is built from 12 residues. Germline V gene data show CDR1 as SGHRS and CDR2 as YFSETQ. In nucleotides, the CDR3 is TGCGCCAGCTTGGGGAGTGGGTACGAGCAGTACTTC. Its translation: CASLGSGYEQYF. Full variable domain (rest looked up from reference TRBV5-1 and TRBJ2-7): KAGVTQTPRYLIKTRGQQVTLSCSPISGHRSVSWYQQTPGQGLQFLFEYFSETQRNKGNFPGRFSGRQFSNSRSEMNVSTLELGDSALYLCASLGSGYEQYFGPGTRLTVT.

A word on this clone: Likely a read error: the CDR3 ends without its conserved phenylalanine or tryptophan. It is unclear where the CDR3 begins or ends on the DNA, so no DNA is shown, and the CDR3 is as TCRdb lists it. This chain links TRBV12-3 or TRBV12-4 with TRBJ1-1. The CDR3 comprises 13 residues, both ends counted. CDR3 region: CASSFNIKAPHHL.

This clone was counted a single time. The chain combines TRBV3-1 (or the pseudogene TRBV3-2) with TRBJ2-5; D may match TRBD1 or TRBD2 (7 bases each). Germline CDR1 reads LGHDT; CDR2 reads YNNKEL (reference sequence). V shed 1 base and J shed 7 bases, with 16 bases lying between them. CDR3 length equals 15 residues. This CDR3 reads CASSQVTGPGGTQYF. For the CDR3, the DNA is TGTGCCAGCAGCCAAGTGACAGGGCCGGGAGGGACCCAGTACTTC.

This clone occurred a few times. CDR3 DNA sequence: TGCGCCAGCAGCCAAGATCGGGGTAAGAGTGAAAAACTGTTTTTT. It codes for CASSQDRGKSEKLFF. This chain links TRBV4-1 with TRBJ1-4; D not resolved. This CDR3 has 15 amino acids. Trimming shortened V by 0 bases and J by 7 bases, and 12 bases separated the two germline ends. Germline V gives CDR1 MGHRA, CDR2 YSYEKL.

The rearrangement links TRBV7-3 to TRBJ2-5; TRBD1 aligns across 12 bases. V was pared by 1 base and J by 4 bases, with 7 bases of the junction left unmatched. This CDR3 comprises 17 residues. CDR1 is SGHTA, CDR2 FQGTGA, per germline. CDR3 residues: CASSLKRWDRGRETQYF. DNA of the CDR3: TGTGCCAGCAGCTTAAAAAGGTGGGACAGGGGGCGAGAGACCCAGTACTTC. Variable domain in full (rest from reference TRBV7-3 and TRBJ2-5): GAGVSQTPSNKVTEKGKYVELRCDPISGHTALYWYRQSLGQGPEFLIYFQGTGAADDSGLPNDRFFAVRPEGSVSTLKIQRTERGDSAVYLCASSLKRWDRGRETQYFGPGTRLLVL.

The rearrangement uses TRBV7-9 and TRBJ2-3; 11 bases map to TRBD1. J lost 4 bases, V lost 5 bases, and 8 bases had no gene match. Germline-derived CDR1 and CDR2 are SEHNR and FQNEAQ (reference sequence). The CDR3 totals 16 residues. In nucleotides, the CDR3 is TGTGCCAGCAGCCGACTCCCGGGACAGGGGGCAGATACGCAGTATTTT. This gives the protein CASSRLPGQGADTQYF.

The CDR3, as DNA: TGTGCCAGTAGTATGGAGCCGAGGGTAGTTAGCGGGAGTGATACGCAGTATTTT. Protein product: CASSMEPRVVSGSDTQYF. The V call is TRBV19, the J call TRBJ2-3; 9 bases match TRBD2. This CDR3 is built from 18 residues. Germline V gene data show CDR1 as LNHDA and CDR2 as SQIVND (reference sequence). V lost 3 bases to trimming and J lost 6 bases; unmatched junction nucleotides: 16.

The chain joins TRBV12-3 or TRBV12-4 to TRBJ1-2, with D possibly being TRBD1 (5 bases). V was trimmed by 3 bases and J by 8 bases, leaving 7 bases between them. This CDR3 is 11 amino acids long. For the CDR3, the DNA is TGTGCCAGCAGTTTGAGGGGAGGCTACACCTTC. Protein product: CASSLRGGYTF.

The V gene is TRBV7-9, the J gene TRBJ1-1, with a possible D match to TRBD1 (6 bases). The germline V and J ends were trimmed by 5 bases and 9 bases, with 34 bases remaining between them. Germline CDR1 and CDR2: SEHNR and FQNEAQ (reference sequence). The CDR3 contains 19 residues. The CDR3 is CASSLRTGGGLGRGPKAFF. The DNA for the CDR3 is TGTGCCAGCAGCCTACGTACGGGGGGCGGCCTCGGCCGGGGACCCAAAGCTTTCTTT.

The chain joins TRBV30 to TRBJ1-1; D unclear. V dropped 1 base and J dropped 1 base, with 13 bases sitting between them. The length of the CDR3 is 15 residues. The germline V gene has CDR1 GTSNPN and CDR2 SVGIG (reference sequence). CDR3 sequence (DNA): TGTGCCTGGAGTGGCCGTCGGGTTGGGAACACTGAAGCTTTCTTT. It encodes CAWSGRRVGNTEAFF.

This clone has more than one count but fewer than ten. The chain is built from TRBV15 and TRBJ1-1; D is unresolved. V shed 8 bases and J shed 4 bases, with 14 bases lying between them. CDR1 LNHNV and CDR2 YYDKDF come from the germline V gene (reference sequence). CDR3 length: 13 residues. The chain's CDR3 is CATRLVAPTEAFF. CDR3 bases: TGTGCCACCCGTTTAGTAGCCCCCACTGAAGCTTTCTTT.

The table lists this clone with a count of one. The genes are TRBV5-3 and TRBJ2-5; TRBD2 aligns across 10 bases. TRBV5-3 is flagged as an ORF with uncertain function. Trimming removed 4 bases from V and 1 base from J; junction bases left unmatched: 7. This CDR3 spans 16 amino acids. This CDR3 reads CARSLNSGGCQETQYF. CDR3 bases: TGTGCCAGAAGCCTAAATAGCGGGGGGTGCCAAGAGACCCAGTACTTC.

This clone was seen only a few times. This chain joins TRBV9 and TRBJ1-1; 7 bases match TRBD1. The CDR3 length is 13 residues. Trimming cost V 5 bases and J 4 bases; bases outside gene matches: 5. Looked up from germline, CDR1 is SGDLS and CDR2 is YYNGEE. The CDR3 here is CASSRGHGTEAFF. CDR3 DNA sequence: TGTGCCAGCAGTAGGGGGCATGGCACTGAAGCTTTCTTT.

This clone turned up a few times. The chain links TRBV5-1 to TRBJ2-1; 7 bases are shared with TRBD2. The CDR3 extends over 16 amino acids. Germline V gene lookup returns CDR1 SGHRS and CDR2 YFSETQ. V trimming: 5 bases; J trimming: 3 bases; junction bases outside the gene matches: 11. The CDR3 DNA sequence: TGCGCCAGCAGGACGACGGGGGGAGCAAACTACAATGAGCAGTTCTTC. It yields the protein CASRTTGGANYNEQFF.

V is TRBV7-8 and J is TRBJ1-2; possible D gene TRBD1, 5 bases. The CDR3 has 15 residues. V was pared by 0 bases and J by 2 bases, with 10 bases between. Germline loops: CDR1 SGHVS, CDR2 FQNEAQ. CDR3 nucleotides: TGTGCCAGCAGCTTAGCGGCCAGGGTAAACTATGGCTACACCTTC. This gives the protein CASSLAARVNYGYTF.

This clone was recorded only once. The genes are TRBV11-2 and TRBJ1-2, with 7 bases identical to TRBD1. V shed 2 bases, J shed 5 bases, and the junction held 8 bases outside the gene matches. Per the germline V gene, CDR1 is SGHAT and CDR2 is FQNNGV. The CDR3 runs to 15 residues. CDR3 loop: CASSLIAGGWYGYTF. CDR3 sequence (DNA): TGTGCCAGCAGCTTAATTGCAGGGGGTTGGTATGGCTACACCTTC.

With respect to this clone: Different DNA sequences within this sample yield the same CDR3. The chain combines TRBV18 with TRBJ2-3; D is undetermined. The germline V and J ends were trimmed by 2 bases and 5 bases, with 8 bases remaining between them. Germline-derived CDR1 and CDR2 are KGHSH and LQKENI. CDR3 length: 13 residues. CDR3 coding DNA: TGTGCCAGCTCACCAAACAGAGAAGATACGCAGTATTTT. This encodes CASSPNREDTQYF.

The chain has TRBV6-5 and TRBJ1-6; 7 nucleotides line up with TRBD1. The length of the CDR3 is 14 residues. V lost 2 bases to trimming and J lost 7 bases; unmatched junction nucleotides: 2. CDR1 and CDR2 (germline): MNHEY, SVGAGI. The chain's CDR3 is CASSYRQGNSPLHF. In DNA, the CDR3 is TGTGCCAGCAGTTACAGACAGGGAAATTCACCCCTCCACTTT.

CDR3 in DNA: TGCAGTGCTAGTAAGGGGAAGGACTATGGCTACACCTTC. This sequence encodes CSASKGKDYGYTF. V gene TRBV20-1 combines with J gene TRBJ1-2; D may be TRBD1 (5 bases). Germline-derived CDR1 and CDR2 are DFQATT and SNEGSKA (reference sequence). V gave up 3 bases and J gave up 3 bases, with 11 bases separating them. This CDR3 contains 13 residues.

The rearrangement uses TRBV7-9 and TRBJ2-2; D might be TRBD1 or TRBD2, each matching 6 bases. The CDR3 is 17 amino acids. Germline V CDR1 and CDR2: SEHNR, FQNEAQ (reference sequence). V was shortened by 4 bases and J by 5 bases, with 20 bases between the two germline ends. Here the CDR3 reads CASSSGGRRITTGELFF. Written as DNA, the CDR3 is TGTGCCAGCAGCTCCGGGGGCCGCCGGATAACAACCGGGGAGCTGTTTTTT.

The CDR3 protein is CASSPLPRLAGSSTDTQYF. CDR3 sequence (DNA): TGTGCCAGCAGCCCACTTCCGAGGCTAGCGGGGTCTAGCACAGATACGCAGTATTTT. The chain recombines TRBV3-1 (or the pseudogene TRBV3-2) with TRBJ2-3; TRBD2 matches 9 bases. Trimming at V came to 4 bases and at J to 0 bases, leaving 14 bases not matched to a gene. The CDR3 is 19 residues long. The germline gives CDR1 LGHDT, CDR2 YNNKEL (reference sequence).

V and J are TRBV3-1 (or the pseudogene TRBV3-2) and TRBJ2-5, with 7 bases identical to TRBD1. The germline V gene has CDR1 LGHDT and CDR2 YNNKEL (reference sequence). CDR3 length: 16 amino acids. J lost 3 bases, V lost 2 bases, and 9 bases had no gene match. As DNA, the CDR3 is TGTGCCAGCAGCCAAAGAGTCGACAGGGACAAAGAGACCCAGTACTTC. Translating gives CASSQRVDRDKETQYF.

The chain couples TRBV7-8 to TRBJ2-3; no clear D gene. The CDR3 has 12 amino acids. V was trimmed by 5 bases and J by 2 bases, leaving 5 bases between them. In germline, CDR1 is SGHVS, CDR2 FQNEAQ. In nucleotides, the CDR3 is TGTGCCAGCAGCCCAGCCACAGATACGCAGTATTTT. As protein: CASSPATDTQYF.

This clone was observed a few times. V and J are TRBV6-2 or TRBV6-3 and TRBJ1-2; 8 positions match TRBD1. The length of the CDR3 is 15 residues. J lost 5 bases, V lost 0 bases, and 5 bases had no gene match. Looked up from germline, CDR1 is MNHEY and CDR2 is SVGEGT. In DNA, the CDR3 is TGTGCCAGCAGTTACTCGAGGGACAGGCCTTATGGCTACACCTTC. Protein sequence: CASSYSRDRPYGYTF.

The rearrangement links TRBV7-2 to TRBJ2-3; 12 bases map to TRBD2. The J segment lost 8 bases and the V segment lost 1 base, leaving 4 bases of the junction unmatched. The CDR3 sequence is 15 residues long. CDR1 is SGHTA and CDR2 is FQGNSA in the germline V gene. The CDR3 protein is CASSLETSGGSTQYF. In DNA form, the CDR3 reads TGTGCCAGCAGCTTAGAGACTAGCGGGGGTTCTACGCAGTATTTT.